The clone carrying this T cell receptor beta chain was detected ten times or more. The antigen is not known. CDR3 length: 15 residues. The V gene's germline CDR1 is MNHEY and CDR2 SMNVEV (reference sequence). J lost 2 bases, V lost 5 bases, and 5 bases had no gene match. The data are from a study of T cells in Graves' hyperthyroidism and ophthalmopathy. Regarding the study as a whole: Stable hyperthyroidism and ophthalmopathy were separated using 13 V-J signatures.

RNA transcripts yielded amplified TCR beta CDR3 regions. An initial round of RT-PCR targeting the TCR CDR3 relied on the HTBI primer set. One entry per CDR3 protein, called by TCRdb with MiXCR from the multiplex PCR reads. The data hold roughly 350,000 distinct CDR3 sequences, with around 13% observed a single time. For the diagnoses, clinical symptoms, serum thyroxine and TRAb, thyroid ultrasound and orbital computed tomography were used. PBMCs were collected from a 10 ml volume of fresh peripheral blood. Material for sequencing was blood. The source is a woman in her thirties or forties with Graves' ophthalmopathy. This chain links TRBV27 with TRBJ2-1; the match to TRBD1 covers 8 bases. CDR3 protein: CASSGGTGAYNEQFF. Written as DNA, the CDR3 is TGTGCCAGCAGTGGGGGGACAGGTGCCTACAATGAGCAGTTCTTC.